Described below is a single T cell receptor beta chain sequence and its context. The data stem from a study of blood T cell repertoires in COVID-19. Study-wide background: The origin of the acute and convalescent COVID-19 samples was the United States, Italy and Spain. In each case, the material was cDNA or gDNA derived from T cells, B-cell-depleted T cells, or PBMCs.

Original analysis: The authors estimated nucleated cell counts from reference gene primer amplification. Clones were read by immunoSEQ multiplex PCR, and TCRdb kept only the in-frame ones, dropping some. V, J and clone size reflect that table, while D and trimming were determined from the DNA. This sample has approximately 120,000 clones, with about four fifths found just once. The V segment lost 6 bases and the J segment 4 bases; nucleotides outside the gene matches: 10. CDR3 length equals 15 residues. Germline CDR1 reads MDHEN; CDR2 reads SYDVKM. This chain uses TRBV28 with TRBJ1-2, with TRBD1 identical over 8 bases. Sequenced material: peripheral blood. The receptor was derived from a human donor in a cohort sampled during active COVID-19. In DNA, the CDR3 is TGTGCCAGCAGGCATCCGAGGACAGGGCGCTATGGCTACACCTTC. Translated, it gives CASRHPRTGRYGYTF.